The source of this T cell receptor (beta chain) is a study of cytomegalovirus exposure and HLA in healthy donors. Study-level information: Findings of an earlier analysis included some 120 million unique TCR beta sequences from about 180 million T cells. Genetic ancestry analysis placed around four fifths of the roughly 400 donors that were genotyped in the Caucasian-associated cluster.

Study-level results: In a later analysis, an Asian-associated ancestry cluster reportedly showed fewer N-insertions than the approximately 640-donor mean. TRBV6-2, TRBV6-3 and some other V segments were excluded as indistinguishable.

Turning to this clone: Its target is unknown.

The PCR contained 60 Vbeta and 13 Jbeta primers. The data were produced by immunoSEQ multiplex PCR, yet TCRdb's version contains in-frame clones alone and is incomplete. This table has around 170,000 clones, more than 80% appearing once. The germline V gene encodes CDR1 LNHDA and CDR2 SQIVND (reference sequence). CDR3 size: 17 residues. V shed 10 bases and J 0 bases; nucleotides not matched to a gene: 12. This sequence joins TRBV19 and TRBJ2-2; TRBD2 aligns across 9 bases. Sequencing was carried out using PBMCs. The receptor comes from a woman between 50 and 59 years old in good health and CMV-seropositive. This chain's CDR3 is CATPKGRGGANTGELFF. In nucleotides, the CDR3 is TGTGCCACCCCGAAGGGGCGGGGGGGCGCGAACACCGGGGAGCTGTTTTTT.